Listed below are T cell receptor beta chains from one sample, sequenced in a study of blood T cell repertoires in COVID-19. The table came from immunoSEQ multiplex PCR; TCRdb's copy has only in-frame clones and leaves some out. Here the sample spans just over 200,000 clones, around 82% being singletons. Sequencing was carried out using peripheral blood. The receptors shown here come from a woman aged 70-85 years with acute or convalescent COVID-19. CDR3s include the opening cysteine and the closing phenylalanine or tryptophan. D genes are given only for firm matches. Clone size is not always given. Where it is, it says once, few, many or a class for expanded clones.

>NA|TRBJ2-1|TRBD2|TRBV24-1
TGTGCCACCAGTGATTTAATAACTAGCGGAAACAATGAGCAGTTCTTC
CATSDLITSGNNEQFF
>once|TRBJ1-6|NA|TRBV6-5
TGTGCCAGCAGAACTACCGATTCACCCCTCCACTTT
CASRTTDSPLHF
>NA|TRBJ2-3|TRBD2|TRBV6-6
TGTGCCAGCAGTTATACTAGCGGGAGCACAGATACGCAGTATTTT
CASSYTSGSTDTQYF
>NA|TRBJ2-2|TRBD2|TRBV19
TGTGCCACTAGCGGGAGTTATACCGGGGAGCTGTTTTTT
CATSGSYTGELFF
>NA|TRBJ2-5|NA|TRBV2
TGTGCCAGCAGTTATCAAGAGACCCAGTACTTC
CASSYQETQYF
>NA|TRBJ2-5|NA|TRBV7-8
TGTGCCAGCAGCAGACAGAAAGAGACCCAGTACTTC
CASSRQKETQYF
>NA|TRBJ1-1|TRBD1|TRBV6-2/TRBV6-3
TGTGCCAGCAGTTACCCGGATACAGGGGAGAACACTGAAGCTTTCTTT
CASSYPDTGENTEAFF
>NA|TRBJ1-3|NA|TRBV5-4
TGTGCCAGCAGCTTGGCCACGGGGGGTATTTCGTCGACCATATATTTT
CASSLATGGISSTIYF
>NA|TRBJ2-2|NA|TRBV7-2
TGTGCCAGCAGCTTAGGATACGGGGTCAACACCGGGGAGCTGTTTTTT
CASSLGYGVNTGELFF
>NA|TRBJ2-1|TRBD1|TRBV3-1/TRBV3-2
TGTGCCAGCAGCCTCATCACAGGGGACGAGCAGTTCTTC
CASSLITGDEQFF